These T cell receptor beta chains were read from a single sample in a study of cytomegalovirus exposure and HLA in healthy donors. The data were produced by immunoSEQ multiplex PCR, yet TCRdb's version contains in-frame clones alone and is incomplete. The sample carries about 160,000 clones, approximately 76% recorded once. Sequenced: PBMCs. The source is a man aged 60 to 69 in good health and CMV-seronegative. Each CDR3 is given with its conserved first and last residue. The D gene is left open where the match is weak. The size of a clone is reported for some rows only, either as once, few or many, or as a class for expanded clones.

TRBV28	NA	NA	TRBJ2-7	TGTGCCAGCAGTTTATCGGGGTCCGCCTACGAGCAGTACTTC	CASSLSGSAYEQYF
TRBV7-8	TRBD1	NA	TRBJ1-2	TGTGCCAGCAGCACGCGGGACAGTTCAATCTATGGCTACACCTTC	CASSTRDSSIYGYTF
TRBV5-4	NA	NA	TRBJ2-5	TGTGCCAGCAGTCTAGGGCCGGGGGAGACCCAGTACTTC	CASSLGPGETQYF
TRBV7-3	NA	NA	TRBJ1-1	TGTGCCAGCAGCTCCGGAGGTGGACGGAACACTGAAGCTTTCTTT	CASSSGGGRNTEAFF
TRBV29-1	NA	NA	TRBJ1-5	TGCAGCGCCGTGACAGGCCTAGGTCAGCCCCAGCATTTT	CSAVTGLGQPQHF
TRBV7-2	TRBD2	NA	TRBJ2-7	TGTGCCAGCAGCTCCGGACTAGCGGGGGTGTACGAGCAGTACTTC	CASSSGLAGVYEQYF
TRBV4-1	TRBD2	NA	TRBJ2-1	TGCGCCAGCAGCCAAGACCTAGCGGGGACCTACAATGAGCAGTTCTTC	CASSQDLAGTYNEQFF
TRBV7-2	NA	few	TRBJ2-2	TGTGCCAGCAGCTTAAGTCCCGGCACCGGGGAGCTGTTTTTT	CASSLSPGTGELFF
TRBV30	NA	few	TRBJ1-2	TGTGCCTGGAGACAGGACCTTAACTATGGCTACACCTTC	CAWRQDLNYGYTF
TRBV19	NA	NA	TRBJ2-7	TGTGCCAGTAGTATTGGGCCAGGGGTTAACTACGAGCAGTACTTC	CASSIGPGVNYEQYF